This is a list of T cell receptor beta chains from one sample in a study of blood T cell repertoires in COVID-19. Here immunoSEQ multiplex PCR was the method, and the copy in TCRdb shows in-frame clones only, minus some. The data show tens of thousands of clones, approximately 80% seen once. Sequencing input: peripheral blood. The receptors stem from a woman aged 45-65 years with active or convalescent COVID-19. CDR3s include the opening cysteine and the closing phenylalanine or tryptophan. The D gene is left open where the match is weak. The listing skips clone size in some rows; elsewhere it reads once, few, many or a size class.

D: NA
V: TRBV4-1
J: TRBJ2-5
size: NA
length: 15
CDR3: CASSQPSNQQETQYF
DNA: TGCGCCAGCAGCCAACCCTCGAACCAGCAAGAGACCCAGTACTTC

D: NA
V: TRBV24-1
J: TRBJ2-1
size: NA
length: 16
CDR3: CATSDHDLPPYNEQFF
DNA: TGTGCCACCAGTGACCATGACTTACCTCCCTACAATGAGCAGTTCTTC

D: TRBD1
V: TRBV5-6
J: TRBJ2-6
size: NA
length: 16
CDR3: CASSGAGGSGANVLTF
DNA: TGTGCCAGCAGCGGGGCAGGGGGCTCTGGGGCCAACGTCCTGACTTTC

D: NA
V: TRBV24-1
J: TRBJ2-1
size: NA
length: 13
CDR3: CATMAGTYNEQFF
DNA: TGTGCCACCATGGCAGGGACATACAATGAGCAGTTCTTC

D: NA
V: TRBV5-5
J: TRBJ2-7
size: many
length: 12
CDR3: CASSSREYEQYF
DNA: TGTGCCAGCAGTTCACGGGAGTACGAGCAGTACTTC

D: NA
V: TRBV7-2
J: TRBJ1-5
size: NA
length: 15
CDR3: CASSLYGVGNQPQHF
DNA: TGTGCCAGCAGCTTATACGGGGTAGGGAATCAGCCCCAGCATTTT

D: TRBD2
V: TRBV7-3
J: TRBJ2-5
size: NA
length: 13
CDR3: CASSDSGGETQYF
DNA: TGTGCCAGCAGCGACTCGGGAGGGGAGACCCAGTACTTC

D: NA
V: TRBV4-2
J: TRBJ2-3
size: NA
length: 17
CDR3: CASSPRAAGFSTDTQYF
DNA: TGTGCCAGCAGCCCCAGGGCGGCAGGTTTTAGCACAGATACGCAGTATTTT

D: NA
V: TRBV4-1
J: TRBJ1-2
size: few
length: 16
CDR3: CASSHVRIGAGEGYTF
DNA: TGCGCCAGCAGCCACGTGAGGATCGGAGCAGGGGAGGGCTACACCTTC

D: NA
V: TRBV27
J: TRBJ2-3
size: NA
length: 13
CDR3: CASRPGGTDTQYF
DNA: TGTGCCAGCCGACCGGGGGGCACAGATACGCAGTATTTT

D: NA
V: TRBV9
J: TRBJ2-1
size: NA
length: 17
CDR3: CASSARDSLGPNGEQFF
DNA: TGTGCCAGCAGCGCCAGAGACAGCCTGGGCCCCAACGGTGAGCAGTTCTTC

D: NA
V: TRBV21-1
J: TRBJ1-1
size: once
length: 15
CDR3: CASSKDRTRNTEAFF
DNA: TGTGCCAGCAGCAAAGACAGGACAAGGAACACTGAAGCTTTCTTT

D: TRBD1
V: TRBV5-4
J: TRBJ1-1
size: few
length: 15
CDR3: CASSLTGGGYTEAFF
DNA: TGTGCCAGCAGCTTGACAGGGGGAGGGTACACTGAAGCTTTCTTT

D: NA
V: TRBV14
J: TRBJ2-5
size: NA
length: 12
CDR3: CASSPHRALMYF
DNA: TGTGCCAGCAGCCCGCACAGGGCCCTCATGTACTTC

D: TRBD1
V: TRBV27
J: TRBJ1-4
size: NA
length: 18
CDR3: CASSRRQGRMATNEKLFF
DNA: TGTGCCAGCAGTCGCAGACAGGGGAGGATGGCAACTAATGAAAAACTGTTTTTT

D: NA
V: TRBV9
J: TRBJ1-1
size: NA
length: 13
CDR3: CASSEGMNTEAFF
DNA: TGTGCCAGCAGCGAGGGGATGAACACTGAAGCTTTCTTT

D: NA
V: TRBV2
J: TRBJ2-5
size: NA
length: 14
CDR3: CASARLSYQETQYF
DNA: TGTGCCAGCGCCAGACTATCGTACCAAGAGACCCAGTACTTC

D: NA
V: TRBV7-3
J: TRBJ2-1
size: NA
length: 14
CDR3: CASSDSSASNEQFF
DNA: TGTGCCAGCAGCGACTCTAGCGCCAGCAATGAGCAGTTCTTC

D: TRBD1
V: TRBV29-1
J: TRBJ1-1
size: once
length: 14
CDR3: CSGRDRTMNTEAFF
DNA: TGCAGCGGGCGGGACAGGACGATGAACACTGAAGCTTTCTTT

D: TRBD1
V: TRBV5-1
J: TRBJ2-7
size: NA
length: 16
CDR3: CASSSNPGTDSVTQYF
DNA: TGCGCCAGCAGCTCCAACCCCGGGACAGATTCTGTTACTCAGTACTTC

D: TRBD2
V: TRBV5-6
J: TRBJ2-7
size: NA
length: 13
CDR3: CASSSGLVHEQYF
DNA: TGTGCCAGCAGCTCCGGACTAGTCCACGAGCAGTACTTC

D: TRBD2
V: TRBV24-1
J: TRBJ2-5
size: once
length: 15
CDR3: CATSDGGLAGETQYF
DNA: TGTGCCACCAGTGATGGGGGACTAGCGGGAGAGACCCAGTACTTC

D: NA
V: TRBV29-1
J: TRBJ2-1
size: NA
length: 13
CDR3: CSVEWRASNEQFF
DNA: TGCAGCGTTGAATGGCGGGCCTCCAATGAGCAGTTCTTC

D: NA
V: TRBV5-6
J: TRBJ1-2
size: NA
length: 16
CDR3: CASSLERDKTLYGYTF
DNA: TGTGCCAGCAGCTTGGAGCGGGACAAGACGCTCTATGGCTACACCTTC

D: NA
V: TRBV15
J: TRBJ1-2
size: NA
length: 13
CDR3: CATSRGNSEGYTF
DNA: TGTGCCACCAGCAGAGGGAATTCGGAGGGCTACACCTTC

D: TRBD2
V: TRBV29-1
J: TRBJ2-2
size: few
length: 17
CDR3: CSVGARGGSTNTGELFF
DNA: TGCAGCGTTGGAGCTCGGGGGGGCAGTACGAACACCGGGGAGCTGTTTTTT

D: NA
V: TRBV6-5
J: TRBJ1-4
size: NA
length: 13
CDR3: CASTGAGNEKLFF
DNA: TGTGCCAGCACCGGCGCGGGGAACGAAAAACTGTTTTTT

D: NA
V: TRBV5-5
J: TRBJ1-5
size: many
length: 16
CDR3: CASSLTGGYSNQPQHF
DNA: TGTGCCAGCAGCTTGACGGGGGGGTATAGCAATCAGCCCCAGCATTTT

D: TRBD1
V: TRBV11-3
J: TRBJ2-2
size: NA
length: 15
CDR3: CASSMTGGHTGELFF
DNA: TGTGCCAGCAGCATGACAGGGGGCCACACCGGGGAGCTGTTTTTT

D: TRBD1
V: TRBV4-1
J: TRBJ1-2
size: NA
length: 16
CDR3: CASSQDSRGPGYGYTF
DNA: TGCGCCAGCAGCCAAGACAGCAGGGGGCCGGGCTATGGCTACACCTTC

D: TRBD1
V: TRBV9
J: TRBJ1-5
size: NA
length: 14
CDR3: CASSGGQVNQPQHF
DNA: TGTGCCAGCAGCGGCGGACAGGTTAATCAGCCCCAGCATTTT

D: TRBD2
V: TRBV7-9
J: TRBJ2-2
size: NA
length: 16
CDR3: CASSRGLAGGSGELFF
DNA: TGTGCCAGCAGCCGCGGACTAGCGGGAGGGTCCGGGGAGCTGTTTTTT